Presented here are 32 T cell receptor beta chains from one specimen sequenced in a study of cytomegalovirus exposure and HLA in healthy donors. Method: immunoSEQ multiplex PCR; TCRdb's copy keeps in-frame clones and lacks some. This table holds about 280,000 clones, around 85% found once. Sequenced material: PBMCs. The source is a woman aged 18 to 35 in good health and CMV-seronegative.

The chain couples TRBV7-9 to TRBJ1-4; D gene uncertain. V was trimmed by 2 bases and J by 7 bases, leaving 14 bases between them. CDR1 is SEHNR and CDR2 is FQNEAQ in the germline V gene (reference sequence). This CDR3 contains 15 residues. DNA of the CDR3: TGTGCCAGCAGCTTATCCCAGACGGCGGCTGAAAAACTGTTTTTT. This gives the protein CASSLSQTAAEKLFF.

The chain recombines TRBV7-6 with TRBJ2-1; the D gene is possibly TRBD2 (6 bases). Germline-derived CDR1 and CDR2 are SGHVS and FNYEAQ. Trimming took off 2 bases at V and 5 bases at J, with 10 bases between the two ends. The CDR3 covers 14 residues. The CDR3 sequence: CASSLYGGNNEQFF. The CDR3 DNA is TGTGCCAGCAGCTTATACGGGGGAAACAATGAGCAGTTCTTC.

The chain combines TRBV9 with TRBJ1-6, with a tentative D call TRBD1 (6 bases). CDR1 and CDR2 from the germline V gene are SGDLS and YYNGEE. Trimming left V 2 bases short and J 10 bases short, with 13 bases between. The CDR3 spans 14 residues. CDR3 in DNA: TGTGCCAGCAGCGTGGGGATGGGGGCATCACCCCTCCACTTT. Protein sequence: CASSVGMGASPLHF.

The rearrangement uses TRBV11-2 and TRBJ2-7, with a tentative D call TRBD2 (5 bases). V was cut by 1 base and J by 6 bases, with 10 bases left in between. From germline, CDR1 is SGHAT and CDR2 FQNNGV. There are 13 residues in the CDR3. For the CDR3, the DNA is TGTGCCAGCAGCTTAGGAGGGATTCGCGAGCAGTACTTC. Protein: CASSLGGIREQYF. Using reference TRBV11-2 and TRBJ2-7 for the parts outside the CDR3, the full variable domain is EAGVAQSPRYKIIEKRQSVAFWCNPISGHATLYWYQQILGQGPKLLIQFQNNGVVDDSQLPKDRFSAERLKGVDSTLKIQPAKLEDSAVYLCASSLGGIREQYFGPGTRLTVT.

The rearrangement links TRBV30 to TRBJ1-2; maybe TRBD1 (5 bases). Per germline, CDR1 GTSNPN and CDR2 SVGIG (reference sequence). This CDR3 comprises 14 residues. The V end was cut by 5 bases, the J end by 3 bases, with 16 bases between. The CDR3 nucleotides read TGTGCCTGGTCCCCTGGGCAGGGCGACTATGGCTACACCTTC. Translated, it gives CAWSPGQGDYGYTF.

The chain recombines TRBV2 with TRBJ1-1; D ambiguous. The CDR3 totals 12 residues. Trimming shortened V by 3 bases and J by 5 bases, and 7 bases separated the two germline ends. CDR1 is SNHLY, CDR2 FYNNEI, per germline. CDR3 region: CASSDSWTEAFF. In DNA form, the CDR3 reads TGTGCCAGCAGTGACAGTTGGACTGAAGCTTTCTTT. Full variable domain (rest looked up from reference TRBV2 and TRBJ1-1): EPEVTQTPSHQVTQMGQEVILRCVPISNHLYFYWYRQILGQKVEFLVSFYNNEISEKSEIFDDQFSVERPDGSNFTLKIRSTKLEDSAMYFCASSDSWTEAFFGQGTRLTVV.

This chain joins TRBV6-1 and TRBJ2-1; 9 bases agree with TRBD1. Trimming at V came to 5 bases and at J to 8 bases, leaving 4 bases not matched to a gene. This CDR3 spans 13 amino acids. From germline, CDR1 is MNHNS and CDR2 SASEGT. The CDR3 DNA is TGTGCCAGCAGTTGGACAGGGGAGTATGAGCAGTTCTTC. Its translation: CASSWTGEYEQFF.

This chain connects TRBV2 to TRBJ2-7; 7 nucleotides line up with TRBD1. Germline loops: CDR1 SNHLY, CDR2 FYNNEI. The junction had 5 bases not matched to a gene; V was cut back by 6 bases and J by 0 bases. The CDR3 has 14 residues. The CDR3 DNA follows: TGTGCCAGCAGGACGACAGGGAGCTCCTACGAGCAGTACTTC. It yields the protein CASRTTGSSYEQYF.

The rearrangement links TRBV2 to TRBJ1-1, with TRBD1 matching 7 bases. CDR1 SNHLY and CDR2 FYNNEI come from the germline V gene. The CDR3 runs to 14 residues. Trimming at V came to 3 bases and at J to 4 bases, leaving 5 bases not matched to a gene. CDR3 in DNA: TGTGCCAGCAGTGAGGGGCAGGGGGTCACTGAAGCTTTCTTT. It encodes CASSEGQGVTEAFF.

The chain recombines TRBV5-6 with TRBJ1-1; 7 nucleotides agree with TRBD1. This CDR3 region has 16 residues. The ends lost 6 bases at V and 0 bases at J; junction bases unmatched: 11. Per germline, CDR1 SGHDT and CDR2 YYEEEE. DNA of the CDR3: TGTGCCAGCAACCGAATCCTGACAGGGATGAACACTGAAGCTTTCTTT. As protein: CASNRILTGMNTEAFF.

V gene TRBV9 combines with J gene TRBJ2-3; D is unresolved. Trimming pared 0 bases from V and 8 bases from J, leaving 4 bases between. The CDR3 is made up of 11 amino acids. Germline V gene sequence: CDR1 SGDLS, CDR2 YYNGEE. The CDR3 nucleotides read TGTGCCAGCAGCGTAGTCGGTACGCAGTATTTT. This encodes CASSVVGTQYF.

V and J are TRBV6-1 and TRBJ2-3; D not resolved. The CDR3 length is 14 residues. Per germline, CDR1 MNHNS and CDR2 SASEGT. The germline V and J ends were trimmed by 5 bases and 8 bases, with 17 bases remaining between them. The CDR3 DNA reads TGTGCCAGCAGTACTACCCTACTCGAAGGTACGCAGTATTTT. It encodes CASSTTLLEGTQYF.

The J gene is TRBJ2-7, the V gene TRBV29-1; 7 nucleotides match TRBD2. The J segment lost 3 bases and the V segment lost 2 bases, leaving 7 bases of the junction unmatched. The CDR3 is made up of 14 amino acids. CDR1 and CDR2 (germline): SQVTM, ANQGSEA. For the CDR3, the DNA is TGCAGCGTTGAATGGGCGGGGGAGAACTACGAGCAGTACTTC. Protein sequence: CSVEWAGENYEQYF.

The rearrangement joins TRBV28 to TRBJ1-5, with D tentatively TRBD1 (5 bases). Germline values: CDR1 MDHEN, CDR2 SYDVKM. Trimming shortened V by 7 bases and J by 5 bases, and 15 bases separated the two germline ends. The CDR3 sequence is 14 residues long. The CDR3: CASTLGGYDQPQHF. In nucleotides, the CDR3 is TGTGCCAGCACTTTGGGGGGATATGATCAGCCCCAGCATTTT.

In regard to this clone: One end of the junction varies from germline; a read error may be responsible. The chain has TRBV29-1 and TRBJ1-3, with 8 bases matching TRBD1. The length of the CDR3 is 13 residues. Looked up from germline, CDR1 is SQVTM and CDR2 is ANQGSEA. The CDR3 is CSFDRGEGNTIYF. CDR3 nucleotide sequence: TGCAGCTTTGACAGGGGAGAGGGAAACACCATATATTTT.

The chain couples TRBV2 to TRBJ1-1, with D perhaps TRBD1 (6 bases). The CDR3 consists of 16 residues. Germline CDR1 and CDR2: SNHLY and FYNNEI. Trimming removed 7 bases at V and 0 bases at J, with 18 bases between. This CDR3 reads CASTDRLGGMNTEAFF. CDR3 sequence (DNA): TGTGCCAGCACCGACCGTCTTGGGGGCATGAACACTGAAGCTTTCTTT. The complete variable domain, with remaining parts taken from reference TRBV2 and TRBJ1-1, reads EPEVTQTPSHQVTQMGQEVILRCVPISNHLYFYWYRQILGQKVEFLVSFYNNEISEKSEIFDDQFSVERPDGSNFTLKIRSTKLEDSAMYFCASTDRLGGMNTEAFFGQGTRLTVV.

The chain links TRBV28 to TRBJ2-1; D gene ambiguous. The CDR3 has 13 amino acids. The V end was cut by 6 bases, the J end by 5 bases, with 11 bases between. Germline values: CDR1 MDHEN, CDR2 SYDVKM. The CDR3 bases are TGTGCCAGCAGCCCTAACCCGCACAATGAGCAGTTCTTC. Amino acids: CASSPNPHNEQFF.

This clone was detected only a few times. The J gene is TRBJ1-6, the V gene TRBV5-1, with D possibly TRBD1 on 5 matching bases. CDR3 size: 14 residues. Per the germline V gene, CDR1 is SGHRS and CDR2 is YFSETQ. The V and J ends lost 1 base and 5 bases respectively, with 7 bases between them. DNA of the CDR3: TGCGCCAGCAGCTTGCCACAGGATAATTCACCCCTCCACTTT. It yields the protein CASSLPQDNSPLHF.

CDR3 region: CASSLSGTGDYSYEQYF. In nucleotides, the CDR3 is TGTGCCAGCAGCTTAAGCGGGACAGGGGACTACTCCTACGAGCAGTACTTC. The J gene is TRBJ2-7, the V gene TRBV7-6, with 10 bases aligning to TRBD1. CDR3 length: 17 residues. Unmatched junction bases numbered 7, after V lost 2 bases and J lost 0 bases. Per the germline V gene, CDR1 is SGHVS and CDR2 is FNYEAQ.

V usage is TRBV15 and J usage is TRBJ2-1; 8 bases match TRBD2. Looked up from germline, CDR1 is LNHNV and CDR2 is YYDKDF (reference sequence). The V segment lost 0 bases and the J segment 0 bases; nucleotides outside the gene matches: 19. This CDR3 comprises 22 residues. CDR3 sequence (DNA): TGTGCCACCAGCAGAGATTGGGGGGCGGGACTAGTAAGGGAGGACTCCTACAATGAGCAGTTCTTC. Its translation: CATSRDWGAGLVREDSYNEQFF.

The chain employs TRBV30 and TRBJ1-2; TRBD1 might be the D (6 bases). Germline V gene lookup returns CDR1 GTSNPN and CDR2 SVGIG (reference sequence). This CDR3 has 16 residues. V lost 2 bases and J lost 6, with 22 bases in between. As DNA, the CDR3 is TGTGCCTGGAGTTTATTGAGTGGCTGGGGGCGGAATGGCTACACCTTC. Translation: CAWSLLSGWGRNGYTF.

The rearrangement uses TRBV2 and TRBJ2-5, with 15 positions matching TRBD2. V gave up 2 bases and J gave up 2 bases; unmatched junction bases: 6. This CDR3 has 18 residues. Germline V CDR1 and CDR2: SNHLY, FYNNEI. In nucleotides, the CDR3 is TGTGCCAGCAGTGAAATTGGCGGACTAGCGGGGGGGCAAGAGACCCAGTACTTC. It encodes CASSEIGGLAGGQETQYF.

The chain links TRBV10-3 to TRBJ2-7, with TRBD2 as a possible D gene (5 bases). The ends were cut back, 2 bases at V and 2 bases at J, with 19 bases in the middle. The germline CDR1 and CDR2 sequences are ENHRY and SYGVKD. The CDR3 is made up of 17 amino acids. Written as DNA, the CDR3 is TGTGCCATCAGTGAGCCCGGAGCAATCAGCGGAACCTACGAGCAGTACTTC. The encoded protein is CAISEPGAISGTYEQYF.

The CDR3 DNA reads TGTGCCAGCAGTTACGATCTAGCCTCAGATACGCAGTATTTT. It translates to CASSYDLASDTQYF. The rearrangement links TRBV6-5 to TRBJ2-3; possible D gene TRBD2, 5 bases. The V end was cut by 2 bases, the J end by 4 bases, with 10 bases between. This CDR3 comprises 14 residues. Germline lookup yields CDR1 MNHEY and CDR2 SVGAGI.

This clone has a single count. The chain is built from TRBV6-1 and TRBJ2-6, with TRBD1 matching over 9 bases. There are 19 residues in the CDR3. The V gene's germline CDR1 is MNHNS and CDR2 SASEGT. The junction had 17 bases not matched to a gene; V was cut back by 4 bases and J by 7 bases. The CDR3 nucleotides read TGTGCCAGCAGTGGATCCGGGACAGGGAGTCCCTTTGGAGCCAACGTCCTGACTTTC. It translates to CASSGSGTGSPFGANVLTF.

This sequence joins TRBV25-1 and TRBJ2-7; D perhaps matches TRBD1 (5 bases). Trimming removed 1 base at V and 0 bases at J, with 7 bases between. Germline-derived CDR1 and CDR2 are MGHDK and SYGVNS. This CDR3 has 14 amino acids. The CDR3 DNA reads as TGTGCCAGCAGTGAATCCCAGGGCTCCTACGAGCAGTACTTC. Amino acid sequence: CASSESQGSYEQYF.

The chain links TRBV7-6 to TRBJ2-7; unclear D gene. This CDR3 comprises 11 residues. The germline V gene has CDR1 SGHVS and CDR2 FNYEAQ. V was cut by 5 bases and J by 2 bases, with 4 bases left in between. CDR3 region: CASSATYEQYF. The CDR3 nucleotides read TGTGCCAGCAGCGCGACCTACGAGCAGTACTTC.

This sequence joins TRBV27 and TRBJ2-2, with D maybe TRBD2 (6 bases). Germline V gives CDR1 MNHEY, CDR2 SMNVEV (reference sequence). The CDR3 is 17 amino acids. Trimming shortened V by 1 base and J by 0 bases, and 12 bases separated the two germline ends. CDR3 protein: CASSLWGWGANTGELFF. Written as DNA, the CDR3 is TGTGCCAGCAGTTTATGGGGCTGGGGGGCGAACACCGGGGAGCTGTTTTTT.

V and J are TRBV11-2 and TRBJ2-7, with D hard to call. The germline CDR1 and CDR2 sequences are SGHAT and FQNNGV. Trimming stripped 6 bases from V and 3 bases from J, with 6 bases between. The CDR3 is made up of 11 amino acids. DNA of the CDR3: TGTGCCAGCAGTATTATCTACGAGCAGTACTTC. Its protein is CASSIIYEQYF.

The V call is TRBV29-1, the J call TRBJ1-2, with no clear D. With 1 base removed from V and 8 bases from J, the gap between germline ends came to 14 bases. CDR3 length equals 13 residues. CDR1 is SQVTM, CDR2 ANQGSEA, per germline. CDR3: CSVEVGGLMGYTF. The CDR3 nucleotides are TGCAGCGTTGAAGTGGGCGGACTCATGGGCTACACCTTC.

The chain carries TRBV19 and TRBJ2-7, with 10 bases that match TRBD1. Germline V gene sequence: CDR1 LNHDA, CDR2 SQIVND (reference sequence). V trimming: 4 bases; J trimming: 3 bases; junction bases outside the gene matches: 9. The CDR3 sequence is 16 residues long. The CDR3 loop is CASSTLRDRGFYEQYF. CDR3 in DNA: TGTGCCAGTAGTACGCTCCGGGACAGGGGTTTCTACGAGCAGTACTTC.

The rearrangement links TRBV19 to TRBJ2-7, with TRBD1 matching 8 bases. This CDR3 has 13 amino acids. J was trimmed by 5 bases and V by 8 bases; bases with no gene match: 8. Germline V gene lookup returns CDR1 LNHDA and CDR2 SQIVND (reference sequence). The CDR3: CASGVQGVDEQYF. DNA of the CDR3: TGTGCCAGTGGGGTACAGGGGGTTGACGAGCAGTACTTC.